The 30 T cell receptor beta chains presented below share a single source sample, sequenced in a study of T cell responses to AZD1222 COVID-19 vaccine. The table came from immunoSEQ multiplex PCR; TCRdb's copy has only in-frame clones and leaves some out. The table lists 65,000 to 80,000 clones, 90% of them singletons. The sample consisted of peripheral blood, taken on day 0 of AZD1222 vaccination. Every receptor here comes from an adult in good health.

CDR3 DNA sequence: TGTGCCAGCAGAACAGGGGGCCCGAACACCGGGGAGCTGTTTTTT. As protein: CASRTGGPNTGELFF. This chain connects TRBV2 to TRBJ2-2; 9 bases line up with TRBD1. In germline, CDR1 is SNHLY, CDR2 FYNNEI. The CDR3 extends over 15 amino acids. The V segment lost 6 bases and the J segment 0 bases; nucleotides outside the gene matches: 2.

The CDR3 DNA sequence: TGTGCCACCAGCAGAGGAGTAGAGAAATCCGGGGAGCTGTTTTTT. Translating it yields CATSRGVEKSGELFF. This rearrangement joins TRBV15 to TRBJ2-2; D ambiguous. The CDR3 is made up of 15 amino acids. V lost 1 base, J lost 6 bases, and 12 bases lay in between. Germline CDR1 and CDR2: LNHNV and YYDKDF (reference sequence). The complete variable domain, with remaining parts taken from reference TRBV15 and TRBJ2-2, reads DAMVIQNPRYQVTQFGKPVTLSCSQTLNHNVMYWYQQKSSQAPKLLFHYYDKDFNNEADTPDNFQSRRPNTSFCFLDIRSPGLGDTAMYLCATSRGVEKSGELFFGEGSRLTVL.

The chain couples TRBV19 to TRBJ2-2; TRBD2 agrees at 8 bases. Looked up from germline, CDR1 is LNHDA and CDR2 is SQIVND (reference sequence). Trimming at V came to 6 bases and at J to 5 bases, leaving 5 bases not matched to a gene. This CDR3 is built from 14 residues. The CDR3 DNA reads TGTGCCAGTAGCCCAGCGGGAGCTACCGGGGAGCTGTTTTTT. Translated: CASSPAGATGELFF.

The chain couples TRBV9 to TRBJ1-1, with D uncertain. Trimming took 4 bases from V and 9 from J, leaving 22 bases between them. Germline V lookup: CDR1 SGDLS, CDR2 YYNGEE. This CDR3 is built from 15 residues. The CDR3, as DNA: TGTGCCAGCAGCCCGCAAGATGGGGTTGGGTACCAAGCTTTCTTT. This sequence encodes CASSPQDGVGYQAFF.

The gene calls are TRBV6-2 or TRBV6-3 and TRBJ1-5, with unresolved D. Germline V CDR1 and CDR2: MNHEY, SVGEGT. V lost 2 bases and J lost 1, with 3 bases in between. This CDR3 spans 13 amino acids. This chain's CDR3 is CASSYGSNQPQHF. The CDR3 region has the DNA TGTGCCAGCAGTTACGGGAGCAATCAGCCCCAGCATTTT.

The V gene is TRBV10-2, the J gene TRBJ2-1, with TRBD1 identical over 9 bases. V gave up 7 bases and J gave up 1 base; unmatched junction bases: 8. This CDR3 has 16 residues. Germline V gives CDR1 WSHSY, CDR2 SAAADI. The CDR3 nucleotides read TGCGCCAGCATCCGCACAGGGGGCGAATCCTACAATGAGCAGTTCTTC. It specifies CASIRTGGESYNEQFF.

The chain has TRBV9 and TRBJ2-5; 10 bases are a match to TRBD1. Per germline, CDR1 SGDLS and CDR2 YYNGEE. J lost 5 bases, V lost 4 bases, and 5 bases had no gene match. CDR3 length: 14 amino acids. The CDR3 region is CASSPGGQGETQYF. In DNA, the CDR3 is TGTGCCAGCAGCCCAGGGGGACAGGGGGAGACCCAGTACTTC.

V is TRBV30 and J is TRBJ2-1; TRBD2 is a possible D gene (6 bases). Germline assignment: CDR1 GTSNPN and CDR2 SVGIG (reference sequence). The CDR3 length is 14 residues. V dropped 1 base and J dropped 1 base, with 8 bases sitting between them. The DNA for the CDR3 is TGTGCCTGGAGTGGACGGGAGTCCTACAATGAGCAGTTCTTC. Its translation is CAWSGRESYNEQFF.

The J gene is TRBJ1-4, the V gene TRBV7-9; D unclear. V gave up 2 bases and J gave up 8 bases, with 12 bases separating them. CDR1 SEHNR and CDR2 FQNEAQ come from the germline V gene (reference sequence). The CDR3 is 14 residues long. CDR3 in amino acids: CASSLSNQIEKLFF. The CDR3 nucleotides read TGTGCCAGCAGCTTATCTAACCAGATCGAAAAACTGTTTTTT.

This clone was seen only once. The V call is TRBV6-6, the J call TRBJ2-3; tentative D call: TRBD2 (5 bases). Trimming took off 0 bases at V and 6 bases at J, with 16 bases between the two ends. In germline, CDR1 is MNHNY, CDR2 SVGAGI (reference sequence). The CDR3 sequence is 16 residues long. CDR3 sequence reads: CASSYSYGGPGDTQYF. In DNA, the CDR3 is TGTGCCAGCAGTTACTCTTACGGCGGTCCGGGGGATACGCAGTATTTT.

The V and J genes are TRBV30 and TRBJ2-3, with no clear D. From germline, CDR1 is GTSNPN and CDR2 SVGIG (reference sequence). V lost 0 bases and J lost 6, with 13 bases in between. This CDR3 region has 14 residues. CDR3 DNA: TGTGCCTGGAGTGTATTTGGGGTCGGGGATACGCAGTATTTT. Amino acids: CAWSVFGVGDTQYF.

The CDR3 DNA sequence: TGTGCCTGGAGCTCTACGAGACAAGCGAATCATCAGCCCCAGCATTTT. Encoded protein: CAWSSTRQANHQPQHF. The V and J genes are TRBV30 and TRBJ1-5; D remains ambiguous. The CDR3 is made up of 16 amino acids. Per the germline V gene, CDR1 is GTSNPN and CDR2 is SVGIG (reference sequence). Trimming removed 3 bases from V and 5 bases from J, with 20 bases in between.

V usage is TRBV6-5 and J usage is TRBJ1-4; weak D call: TRBD1 (5 bases). This CDR3 has 15 residues. The germline CDR1 and CDR2 sequences are MNHEY and SVGAGI. V lost 3 bases and J 7 bases, leaving 15 bases between the germline ends. The DNA of the CDR3 is TGTGCCAGCAGTTATAGCGACCAGGGTGGTGAAAAACTGTTTTTT. Amino acid sequence: CASSYSDQGGEKLFF.

This clone was found a few times. This chain connects TRBV7-3 to TRBJ2-7, with a possible D match to TRBD2 (6 bases). Trimming removed 2 bases at V and 3 bases at J, with 11 bases between. Germline V gene sequence: CDR1 SGHTA, CDR2 FQGTGA. There are 14 residues in the CDR3. The CDR3 nucleotides are TGTGCCAGCAGCTTAGTGGGGGGAAACTACGAGCAGTACTTC. It codes for CASSLVGGNYEQYF.

V and J are TRBV6-5 and TRBJ1-2, with D uncertain. This CDR3 is 15 amino acids long. V lost 2 bases and J 6 bases, leaving 16 bases between the germline ends. Per germline, CDR1 MNHEY and CDR2 SVGAGI. CDR3 in amino acids: CASSYPGTRSNGYTF. The CDR3 DNA is TGTGCCAGCAGTTACCCCGGCACAAGATCCAATGGCTACACCTTC.

The gene calls are TRBV30 and TRBJ1-1; a weak D match, TRBD1 (5 bases). V was pared by 0 bases and J by 11 bases, with 10 bases between. The CDR3 sequence is 11 residues long. Germline-derived CDR1 and CDR2 are GTSNPN and SVGIG (reference sequence). The CDR3 region has the DNA TGTGCCTGGAGTGTAGGGGACCTCGCTTTCTTT. Residues: CAWSVGDLAFF.

The V call is TRBV10-3, the J call TRBJ1-5, with no clear D. The CDR3 is made up of 13 amino acids. Trimming removed 3 bases at V and 4 bases at J, with 7 bases between. Germline V gene sequence: CDR1 ENHRY, CDR2 SYGVKD. CDR3: CAISDNLNQPQHF. The CDR3 DNA is TGTGCCATCAGTGATAACCTTAATCAGCCCCAGCATTTT.

V gene TRBV28 combines with J gene TRBJ1-2, with D perhaps TRBD1 (5 bases). V lost 6 bases and J lost 4, with 9 bases in between. Germline V gives CDR1 MDHEN, CDR2 SYDVKM. The CDR3 loop spans 12 amino acids. Here the CDR3 reads CASRGTVYGYTF. The CDR3 DNA sequence: TGTGCCAGCAGGGGGACGGTCTATGGCTACACCTTC.

The chain links TRBV6-2 or TRBV6-3 to TRBJ2-1, with D perhaps matching TRBD2 (5 bases). Germline loops: CDR1 MNHEY, CDR2 SVGEGT. V was clipped by 4 bases and J by 10 bases, with 17 bases between them. The CDR3 has 14 amino acids. The DNA for the CDR3 is TGTGCCAGCAGTTTTTTACTAGACTCCCCCGAGCAGTTCTTC. It translates to CASSFLLDSPEQFF.

The chain joins TRBV6-5 to TRBJ1-2; D remains ambiguous. The V end was cut by 0 bases, the J end by 7 bases, with 18 bases between. The CDR3 runs 16 residues. Germline loops: CDR1 MNHEY, CDR2 SVGAGI. The CDR3 coding sequence is TGTGCCAGCAGTTACTCCATCGTGGTCGAGAGTTCTGGCTACACCTTC. It codes for CASSYSIVVESSGYTF.

The rearrangement links TRBV7-9 to TRBJ1-3, with unresolved D. Germline CDR1 and CDR2: SEHNR and FQNEAQ (reference sequence). Trimming left V 4 bases short and J 3 bases short, with 7 bases between. The CDR3 consists of 13 residues. As DNA, the CDR3 is TGTGCCAGCAGCTCGGGCAGTGGAAACACCATATATTTT. Translating it yields CASSSGSGNTIYF.

The V call is TRBV29-1, the J call TRBJ2-5; 12 bases map to TRBD2. After removal of 5 bases from V and 4 bases from J, the junction contained 5 bases not matched to a gene. This CDR3 has 14 amino acids. CDR1 and CDR2 from the germline V gene are SQVTM and ANQGSEA. DNA for the CDR3: TGCAGCGTTAATCTAGCGGGAGGGCGAGAGACCCAGTACTTC. Its translation: CSVNLAGGRETQYF.

The rearrangement uses TRBV3-1 (or the pseudogene TRBV3-2) and TRBJ2-5; either TRBD1 or TRBD2 may supply D (5 bases each). Germline V gene lookup returns CDR1 LGHDT and CDR2 YNNKEL (reference sequence). Trimming removed 0 bases at V and 1 base at J, with 9 bases between. The CDR3 extends over 15 amino acids. The chain's CDR3 is CASSQDGDGQETQYF. In DNA, the CDR3 is TGTGCCAGCAGCCAAGATGGGGACGGCCAAGAGACCCAGTACTTC.

The chain combines TRBV9 with TRBJ2-2; D gene ambiguous. Germline V gene sequence: CDR1 SGDLS, CDR2 YYNGEE. Trimming shortened V by 2 bases and J by 4 bases, and 6 bases separated the two germline ends. The CDR3 has 13 amino acids. The CDR3, as DNA: TGTGCCAGCAGCGTTACGTCCACCGGGGAGCTGTTTTTT. Its protein is CASSVTSTGELFF.

This rearrangement joins TRBV4-1 to TRBJ1-4, with 7 positions matching TRBD1. This CDR3 is built from 14 residues. Germline lookup yields CDR1 MGHRA and CDR2 YSYEKL. The junction had 1 base not matched to a gene; V was cut back by 0 bases and J by 6 bases. The CDR3 sequence is CASSQDRGDEKLFF. CDR3 DNA: TGCGCCAGCAGCCAAGACAGGGGGGATGAAAAACTGTTTTTT.

Details on this clone: This same CDR3 is encoded by further DNA sequences in the sample. J is TRBJ2-6 and V is TRBV7-3; no clear D gene. Germline V gene data show CDR1 as SGHTA and CDR2 as FQGTGA. The length of the CDR3 is 15 residues. The V end lost 0 bases, the J end lost 4 bases, and 7 bases lay between the germline ends. The CDR3 loop reads CASSLTPSGANVLTF. CDR3 in DNA: TGTGCCAGCAGCTTAACCCCGTCGGGGGCCAACGTCCTGACTTTC.

CDR3 amino acids: CASSLEAHSNEQFF. The CDR3 nucleotides are TGTGCCAGCAGCTTAGAAGCTCACAGCAATGAGCAGTTCTTC. The chain has TRBV11-3 and TRBJ2-1; D is undetermined. This CDR3 is 14 amino acids long. V shed 0 bases and J shed 6 bases, with 9 bases lying between them. Germline CDR1 reads SGHNT; CDR2 reads YENEEA.

The chain combines TRBV11-3 with TRBJ2-7; D may correspond to TRBD1 or TRBD2 (6 bases each). CDR1 is SGHNT, CDR2 YENEEA, per germline. With 5 bases removed from V and 2 bases from J, the gap between germline ends came to 16 bases. CDR3 length: 15 amino acids. Here the CDR3 reads CASSPLGGHAYEQYF. CDR3 coding DNA: TGTGCCAGCAGCCCTTTGGGGGGACATGCCTACGAGCAGTACTTC. Full variable domain (missing parts from reference TRBV11-3 and TRBJ2-7): EAGVVQSPRYKIIEKKQPVAFWCNPISGHNTLYWYLQNLGQGPELLIRYENEEAVDDSQLPKDRFSAERLKGVDSTLKIQPAELGDSAVYLCASSPLGGHAYEQYFGPGTRLTVT.

The chain recombines TRBV4-1 with TRBJ1-1; possibly TRBD1 for D (6 bases). The V gene lost 1 base and the J gene lost 5 bases, with 23 bases spanning the gap. Germline V gives CDR1 MGHRA, CDR2 YSYEKL. The CDR3 totals 18 residues. In DNA, the CDR3 is TGCGCCAGCAGCCAAGCAGGGGCGACTACTTTAAGGAAGACTGAAGCTTTCTTT. Translated, it gives CASSQAGATTLRKTEAFF.

The chain has TRBV5-1 and TRBJ1-1; perhaps TRBD1 as D (6 bases). Germline assignment: CDR1 SGHRS and CDR2 YFSETQ. V gave up 6 bases and J gave up 3 bases, with 12 bases separating them. The CDR3 runs to 13 residues. CDR3 in DNA: TGCGCCAGCAAGAAGACAGGAGACACTGAAGCTTTCTTT. Its translation: CASKKTGDTEAFF.